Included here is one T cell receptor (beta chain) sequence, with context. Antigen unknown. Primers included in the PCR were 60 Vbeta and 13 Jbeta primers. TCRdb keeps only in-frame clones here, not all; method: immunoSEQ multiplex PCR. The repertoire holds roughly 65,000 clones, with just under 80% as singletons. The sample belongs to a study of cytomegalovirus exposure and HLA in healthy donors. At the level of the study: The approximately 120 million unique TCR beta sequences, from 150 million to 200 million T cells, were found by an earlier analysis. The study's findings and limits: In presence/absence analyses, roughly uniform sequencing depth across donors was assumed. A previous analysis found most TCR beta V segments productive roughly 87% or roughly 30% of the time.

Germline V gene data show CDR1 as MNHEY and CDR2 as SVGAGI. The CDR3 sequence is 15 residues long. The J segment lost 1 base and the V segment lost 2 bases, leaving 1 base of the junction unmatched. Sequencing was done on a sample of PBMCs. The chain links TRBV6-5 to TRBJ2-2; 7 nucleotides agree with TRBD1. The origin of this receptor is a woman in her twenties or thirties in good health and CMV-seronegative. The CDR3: CASSYDRVNTGELFF. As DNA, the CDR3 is TGTGCCAGCAGTTACGACAGGGTGAACACCGGGGAGCTGTTTTTT.